This TCR beta chain was documented in a study of blood T cell repertoires in COVID-19. Using immunoSEQ multiplex PCR, the repertoire was profiled, and TCRdb retains in-frame clones only, with some absent. Among some 120,000 clones, around 83% were seen once, and the ten largest hold approximately 3.5%. The sample taken for sequencing was peripheral blood. The TCR comes from a woman of 80 years or more with COVID-19, enrolled during active disease.

The CDR3 loop reads CASRLAGVETQYF. The DNA of the CDR3 is TGTGCCAGCCGGCTGGCAGGGGTCGAGACCCAGTACTTC. The chain combines TRBV28 with TRBJ2-5; possible D gene TRBD1, 6 bases. The CDR3 has 13 amino acids. Germline assignment: CDR1 MDHEN and CDR2 SYDVKM. The V end was cut by 8 bases, the J end by 5 bases, with 15 bases between.